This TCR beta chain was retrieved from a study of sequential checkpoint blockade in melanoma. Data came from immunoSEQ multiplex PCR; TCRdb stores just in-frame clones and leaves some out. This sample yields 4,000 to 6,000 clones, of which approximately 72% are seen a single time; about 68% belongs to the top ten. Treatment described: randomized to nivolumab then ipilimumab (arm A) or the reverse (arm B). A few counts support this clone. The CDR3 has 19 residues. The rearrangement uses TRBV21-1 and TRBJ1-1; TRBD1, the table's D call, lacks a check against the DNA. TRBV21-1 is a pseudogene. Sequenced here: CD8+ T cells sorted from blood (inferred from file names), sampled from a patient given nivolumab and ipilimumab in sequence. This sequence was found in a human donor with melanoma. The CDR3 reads CASSKALPRTGHMNTEAFF. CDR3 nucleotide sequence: TGTGCCAGCAGCAAAGCGCTTCCTAGGACAGGGCACATGAACACTGAAGCTTTCTTT.